These 8 T cell receptor beta chains originate from one sample sequenced in a study of shared clonotypes between healthy human individuals. The assay was immunoSEQ multiplex PCR, and TCRdb's table has in-frame clones only and misses some. The profile shows roughly 2.5 million clones, approximately 92% of them singletons. Sequenced sample: naive CD4+ T cells sorted from blood. Indicated subset: CD45RA+ positively selected. The receptors stem from a man aged 18 to 30 in good health.

The chain joins TRBV19 to TRBJ2-5, with D possibly TRBD2 on 5 matching bases. CDR3 size: 12 residues. The V end was cut by 6 bases, the J end by 2 bases, with 7 bases between. Germline V gives CDR1 LNHDA, CDR2 SQIVND (reference sequence). CDR3 residues: CASSPGQETQYF. For the CDR3, the DNA is TGTGCCAGTAGCCCGGGGCAAGAGACCCAGTACTTC.

V usage is TRBV2 and J usage is TRBJ2-5; perhaps TRBD1 as D (6 bases). This CDR3 comprises 14 residues. V dropped 2 bases and J dropped 5 bases, with 12 bases sitting between them. Germline CDR1 SNHLY, CDR2 FYNNEI. The CDR3 region has the DNA TGTGCCAGCAGTGAACGGGCAGGGGTTGAGACCCAGTACTTC. This sequence encodes CASSERAGVETQYF.

In this sample, this clone turned up once. Other DNA sequences from this sample encode an identical CDR3 as well. The chain combines TRBV5-1 with TRBJ2-1; 9 nucleotides agree with TRBD1. The V gene's germline CDR1 is SGHRS and CDR2 YFSETQ. The CDR3 has 15 residues. Trimming at V came to 2 bases and at J to 2 bases, leaving 2 bases not matched to a gene. The DNA of the CDR3 is TGCGCCAGCAGCTTAGGACAGGGGACCTACAATGAGCAGTTCTTC. Translating gives CASSLGQGTYNEQFF. The variable domain in full, completed from reference TRBV5-1 and TRBJ2-1, reads KAGVTQTPRYLIKTRGQQVTLSCSPISGHRSVSWYQQTPGQGLQFLFEYFSETQRNKGNFPGRFSGRQFSNSRSEMNVSTLELGDSALYLCASSLGQGTYNEQFFGPGTRLTVL.

The rearrangement joins TRBV6-6 to TRBJ2-5; D is ambiguous. V lost 7 bases and J lost 0, with 9 bases in between. The CDR3 has 13 amino acids. Germline V gene lookup returns CDR1 MNHNY and CDR2 SVGAGI (reference sequence). The CDR3 sequence: CASTSQYQETQYF. In DNA form, the CDR3 reads TGTGCCAGCACCTCCCAGTACCAAGAGACCCAGTACTTC.

Notes on this clone: The sample carries other DNA sequences with the same CDR3. This chain's CDR3 is CASSLGVSYNEQFF. The CDR3 DNA sequence: TGTGCCAGCAGCTTAGGGGTATCCTACAATGAGCAGTTCTTC. The V call is TRBV7-9, the J call TRBJ2-1; no definite D call. Germline assignment: CDR1 SEHNR and CDR2 FQNEAQ (reference sequence). V was trimmed by 1 base and J by 1 base, leaving 5 bases between them. CDR3 length: 14 residues.

The J gene is TRBJ1-6, the V gene TRBV11-2; 9 nucleotides align to TRBD1. Germline CDR1 SGHAT, CDR2 FQNNGV. CDR3 length: 18 residues. Trimming removed 0 bases from V and 7 bases from J; junction bases left unmatched: 10. The CDR3: CASSLDARGTGRNSPLHF. CDR3 nucleotide sequence: TGTGCCAGCAGCTTAGACGCACGGGGGACAGGGAGGAATTCACCCCTCCACTTT.

The chain has TRBV19 and TRBJ2-7; unclear D gene. Trimming took off 3 bases at V and 6 bases at J, with 15 bases between the two ends. Germline CDR1 LNHDA, CDR2 SQIVND (reference sequence). CDR3 length: 14 residues. CDR3 loop: CASSITLLRSEQYF. The DNA of the CDR3 is TGTGCCAGTAGTATCACCCTACTCAGGAGCGAGCAGTACTTC.

V and J are TRBV6-6 and TRBJ1-4; D unresolved. This CDR3 has 13 amino acids. CDR1 is MNHNY, CDR2 SVGAGI, per germline (reference sequence). The V end lost 5 bases, the J end lost 5 bases, and 9 bases lay between the germline ends. This CDR3 reads CASSLRGNEKLFF. In DNA form, the CDR3 reads TGTGCCAGCAGTCTCCGGGGAAATGAAAAACTGTTTTTT.